This T cell receptor (beta chain) came from a study of shared clonotypes between healthy human individuals. Data came from immunoSEQ multiplex PCR; TCRdb stores just in-frame clones and leaves some out. The table records some 980,000 clones, roughly 72% of them present only once. Germline V lookup: CDR1 SGDLS, CDR2 YYNGEE. This CDR3 comprises 15 residues. The V end was cut by 0 bases, the J end by 2 bases, with 11 bases between. This clone was observed a few times. Its antigen is currently unknown. Study-level results: Generation probabilities of non-shared clonotypes were lower (relative to those shared by all four donors).

The specimen sequenced was memory CD4+ T cells sorted from blood. Documented subset: CD45RA-negative fraction. The receptor was derived from a young man in good health. The chain employs TRBV9 and TRBJ1-1, with no clear D. CDR3 sequence: CASSVGGVINTEAFF. The CDR3 nucleotides are TGTGCCAGCAGCGTAGGGGGAGTGATAAACACTGAAGCTTTCTTT.